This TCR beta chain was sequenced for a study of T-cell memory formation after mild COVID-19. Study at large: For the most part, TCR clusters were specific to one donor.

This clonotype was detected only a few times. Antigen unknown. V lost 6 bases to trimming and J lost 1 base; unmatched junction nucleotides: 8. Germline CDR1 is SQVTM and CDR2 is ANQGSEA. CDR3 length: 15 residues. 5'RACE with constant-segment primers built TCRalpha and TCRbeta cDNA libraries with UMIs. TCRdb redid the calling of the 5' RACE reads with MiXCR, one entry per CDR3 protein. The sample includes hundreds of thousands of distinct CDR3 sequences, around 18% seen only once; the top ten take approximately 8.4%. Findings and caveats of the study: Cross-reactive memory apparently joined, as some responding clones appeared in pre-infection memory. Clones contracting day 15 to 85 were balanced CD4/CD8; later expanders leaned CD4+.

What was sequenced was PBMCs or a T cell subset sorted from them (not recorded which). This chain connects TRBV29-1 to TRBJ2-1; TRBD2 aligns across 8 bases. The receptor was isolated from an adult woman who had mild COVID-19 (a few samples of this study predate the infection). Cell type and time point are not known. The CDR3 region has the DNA TGCAGCGTCCCCCCGGGAGGGAAATCCTACAATGAGCAGTTCTTC. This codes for CSVPPGGKSYNEQFF.